The entry below describes one T cell receptor (beta chain). Participants had their cohort set by participant-reported clinical history. Produced via immunoSEQ multiplex PCR; TCRdb's table is partial and in-frame only. The sample includes about 200,000 clones, 75% to 85% of them seen just once. This sample stems from a study of blood T cell repertoires in COVID-19. The wider study: Acute and convalescent COVID-19 samples came from the United States, Italy and Spain.

Germline V gives CDR1 SGHVS, CDR2 FNYEAQ. Trimming shortened V by 3 bases and J by 3 bases, and 8 bases separated the two germline ends. The CDR3 contains 14 residues. The V call is TRBV7-6, the J call TRBJ1-4, with TRBD1 as a possible D gene (5 bases). Sequencing used PBMCs or T cells enriched from blood (not recorded which). This receptor was identified in a woman between 45 and 60 years old with acute COVID-19. The CDR3 is CASSFRQSNEKLFF. DNA for the CDR3: TGTGCCAGCAGCTTCCGACAGTCTAATGAAAAACTGTTTTTT.